A selection of T cell receptor beta chains follows, all from one sample in a study of CD8+CD57+ T cells in acquired aplastic anemia. TCRdb re-analysed the reads in MiXCR, keeping a single row per CDR3 protein. In the table there are approximately 160,000 distinct CDR3 sequences, roughly 45% of which are singletons. The sequenced material came from sorted CD4+, CD8+, or CD8+CD57+ T cells (not recorded which) from PBMCs. These receptors were taken from a human donor with aplastic anemia. CDR3s include the opening cysteine and the closing phenylalanine or tryptophan.

>TRBJ2-3|TRBV15
CATSRGDPASNEQYF
>TRBJ2-7|TRBV2
CASRGVYEQYF
>TRBJ2-7|TRBV7-3
CASSFEDRHGYEQYF
>TRBJ2-7|TRBV15
CATSSPRDLPYEQYF
>TRBJ2-6|TRBV5-4
CASSLSSSGANVLTF
>TRBJ1-2|TRBV29-1
CSVVQVGYGYTF
>TRBJ1-5|TRBV19
CASSGGRETQHF
>TRBJ2-7|TRBV13
CASSLSRGEQYF
>TRBJ1-1|TRBV7-3
CASSLTDIGVGEAFF
>TRBJ2-3|TRBV24-1
CATSSATDTQYF
>TRBJ1-5|TRBV6-2/TRBV6-3
CASTPRGLSNQPQHF
>TRBJ2-7|TRBV7-9
CASSLRTSGGHEQYF